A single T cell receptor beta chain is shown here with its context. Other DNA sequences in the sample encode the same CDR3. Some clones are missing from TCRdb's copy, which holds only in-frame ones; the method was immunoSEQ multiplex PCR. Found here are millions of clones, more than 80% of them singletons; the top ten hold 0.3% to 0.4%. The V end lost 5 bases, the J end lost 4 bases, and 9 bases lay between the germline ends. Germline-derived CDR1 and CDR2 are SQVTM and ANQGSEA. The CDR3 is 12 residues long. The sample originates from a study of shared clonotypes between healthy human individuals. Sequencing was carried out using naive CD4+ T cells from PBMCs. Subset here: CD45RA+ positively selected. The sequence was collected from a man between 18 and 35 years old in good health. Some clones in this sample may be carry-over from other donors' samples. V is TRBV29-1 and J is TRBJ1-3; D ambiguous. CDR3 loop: CSVWGAGNTIYF. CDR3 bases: TGCAGCGTTTGGGGTGCGGGAAACACCATATATTTT. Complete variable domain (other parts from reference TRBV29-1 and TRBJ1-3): SAVISQKPSRDICQRGTSLTIQCQVDSQVTMMFWYRQQPGQSLTLIATANQGSEATYESGFVIDKFPISRPNLTFSTLTVSNMSPEDSSIYLCSVWGAGNTIYFGEGSWLTVV.